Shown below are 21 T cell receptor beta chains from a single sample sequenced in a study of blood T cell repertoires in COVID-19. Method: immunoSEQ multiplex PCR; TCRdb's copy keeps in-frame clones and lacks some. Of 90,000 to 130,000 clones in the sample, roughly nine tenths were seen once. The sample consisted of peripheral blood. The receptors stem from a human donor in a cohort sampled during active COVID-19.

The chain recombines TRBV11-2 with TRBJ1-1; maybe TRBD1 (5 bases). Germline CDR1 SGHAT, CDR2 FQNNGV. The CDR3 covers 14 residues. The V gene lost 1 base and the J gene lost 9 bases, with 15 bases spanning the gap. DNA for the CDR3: TGTGCCAGCAGCTTAGGGGTGGGAGGGGTAAAAGCTTTCTTT. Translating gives CASSLGVGGVKAFF.

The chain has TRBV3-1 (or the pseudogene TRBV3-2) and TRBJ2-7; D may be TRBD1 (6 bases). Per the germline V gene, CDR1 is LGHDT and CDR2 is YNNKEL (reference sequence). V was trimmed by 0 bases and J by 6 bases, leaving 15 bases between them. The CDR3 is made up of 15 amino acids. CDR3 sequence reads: CASSQDLGASAEQYF. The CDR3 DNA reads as TGTGCCAGCAGCCAAGATTTGGGGGCCTCTGCCGAGCAGTACTTC.

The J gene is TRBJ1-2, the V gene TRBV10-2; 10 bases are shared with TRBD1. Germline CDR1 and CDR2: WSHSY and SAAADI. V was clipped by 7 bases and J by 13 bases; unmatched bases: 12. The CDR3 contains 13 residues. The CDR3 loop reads CASTISGGQGSTF. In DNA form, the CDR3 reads TGCGCCAGCACCATATCTGGGGGACAGGGGTCCACCTTC.

In nucleotides, the CDR3 is TGTGCCGGGACTGACCGAGGGTATGAGACCCAGTACTTC. Protein sequence: CAGTDRGYETQYF. V is TRBV30 and J is TRBJ2-5, with a possible D match to TRBD2 (6 bases). In germline, CDR1 is GTSNPN, CDR2 SVGIG (reference sequence). CDR3 length: 13 amino acids. Trimming stripped 8 bases from V and 5 bases from J, with 18 bases between.

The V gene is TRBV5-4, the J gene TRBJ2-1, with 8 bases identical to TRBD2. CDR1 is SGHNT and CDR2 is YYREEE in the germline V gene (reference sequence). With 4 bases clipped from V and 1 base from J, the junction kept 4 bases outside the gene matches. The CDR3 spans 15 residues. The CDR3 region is CASSPSGGSYNEQFF. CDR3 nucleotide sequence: TGTGCCAGCAGCCCAAGCGGGGGTTCCTACAATGAGCAGTTCTTC.

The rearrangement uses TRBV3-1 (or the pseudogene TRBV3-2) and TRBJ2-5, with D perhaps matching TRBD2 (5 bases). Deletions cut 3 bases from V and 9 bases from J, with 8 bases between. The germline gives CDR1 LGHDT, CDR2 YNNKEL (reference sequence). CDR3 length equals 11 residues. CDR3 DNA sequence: TGTGCCAGCAGCCAGCTGGGAGCCCAGTACTTC. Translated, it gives CASSQLGAQYF.

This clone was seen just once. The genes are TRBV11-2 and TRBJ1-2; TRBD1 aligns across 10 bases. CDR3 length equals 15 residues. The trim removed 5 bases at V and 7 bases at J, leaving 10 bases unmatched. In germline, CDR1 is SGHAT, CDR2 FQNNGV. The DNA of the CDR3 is TGTGCCAGCAGCCTAACCGGGACAGGGGTTGCTGGCTACACCTTC. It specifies CASSLTGTGVAGYTF.

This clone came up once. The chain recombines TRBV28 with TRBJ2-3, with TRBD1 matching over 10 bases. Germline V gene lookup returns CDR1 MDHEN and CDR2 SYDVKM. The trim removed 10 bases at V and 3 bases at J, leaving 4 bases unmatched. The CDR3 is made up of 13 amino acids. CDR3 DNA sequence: TGTGCCACCCGGGACAGGGGTACAGATACGCAGTATTTT. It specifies CATRDRGTDTQYF.

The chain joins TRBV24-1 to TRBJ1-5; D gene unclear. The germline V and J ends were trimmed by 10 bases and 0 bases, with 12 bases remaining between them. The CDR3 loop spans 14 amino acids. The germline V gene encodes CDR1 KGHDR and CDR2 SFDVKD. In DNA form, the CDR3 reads TGTGCCACTAGCCGGCGGGGTAGCAATCAGCCCCAGCATTTT. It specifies CATSRRGSNQPQHF.

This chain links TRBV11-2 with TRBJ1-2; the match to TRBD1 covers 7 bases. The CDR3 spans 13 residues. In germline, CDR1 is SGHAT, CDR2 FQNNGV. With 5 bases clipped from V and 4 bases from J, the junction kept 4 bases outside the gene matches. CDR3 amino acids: CASSGDRIYGYTF. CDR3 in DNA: TGTGCCAGCAGCGGGGACAGAATCTATGGCTACACCTTC.

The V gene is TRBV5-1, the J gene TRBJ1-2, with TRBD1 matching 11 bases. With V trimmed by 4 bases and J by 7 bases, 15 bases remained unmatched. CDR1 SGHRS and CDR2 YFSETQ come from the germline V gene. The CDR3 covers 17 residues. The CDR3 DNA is TGCGCCAGCAGCCCCCATCGCCGGGACAGGGGGGCGGGTGGCTACACCTTC. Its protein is CASSPHRRDRGAGGYTF.

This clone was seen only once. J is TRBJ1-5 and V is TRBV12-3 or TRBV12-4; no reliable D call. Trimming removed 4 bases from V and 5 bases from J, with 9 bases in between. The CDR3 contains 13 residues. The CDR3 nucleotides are TGTGCCAGCAGTTCTGGGAGTCATCAGCCCCAGCATTTT. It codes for CASSSGSHQPQHF.

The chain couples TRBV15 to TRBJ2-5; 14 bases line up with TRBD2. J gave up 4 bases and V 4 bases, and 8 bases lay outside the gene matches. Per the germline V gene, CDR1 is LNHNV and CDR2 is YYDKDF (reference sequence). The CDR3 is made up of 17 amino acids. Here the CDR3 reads CATSTSQGLAGAETQYF. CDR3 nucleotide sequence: TGTGCCACCAGCACCTCCCAGGGACTAGCGGGAGCAGAGACCCAGTACTTC.

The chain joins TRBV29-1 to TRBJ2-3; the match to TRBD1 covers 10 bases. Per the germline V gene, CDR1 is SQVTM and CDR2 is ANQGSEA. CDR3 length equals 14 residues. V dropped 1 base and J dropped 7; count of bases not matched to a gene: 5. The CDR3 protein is CSVEGQGASNTQYF. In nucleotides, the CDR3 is TGCAGCGTTGAAGGACAGGGGGCTTCTAATACGCAGTATTTT.

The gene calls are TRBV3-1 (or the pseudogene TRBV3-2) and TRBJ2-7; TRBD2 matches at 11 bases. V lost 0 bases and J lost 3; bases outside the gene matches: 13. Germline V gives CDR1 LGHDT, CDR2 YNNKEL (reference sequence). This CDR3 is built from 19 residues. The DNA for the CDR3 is TGTGCCAGCAGCCAAGAATCAGGGCTAGCGGGGGGCCTCGACTACGAGCAGTACTTC. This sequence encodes CASSQESGLAGGLDYEQYF.

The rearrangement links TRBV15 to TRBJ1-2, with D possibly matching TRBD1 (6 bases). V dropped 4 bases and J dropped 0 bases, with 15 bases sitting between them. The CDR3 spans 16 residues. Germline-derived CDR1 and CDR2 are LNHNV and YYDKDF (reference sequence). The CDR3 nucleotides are TGTGCCACCAGCAAAGGTGGGACATCGGCTAACTATGGCTACACCTTC. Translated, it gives CATSKGGTSANYGYTF.

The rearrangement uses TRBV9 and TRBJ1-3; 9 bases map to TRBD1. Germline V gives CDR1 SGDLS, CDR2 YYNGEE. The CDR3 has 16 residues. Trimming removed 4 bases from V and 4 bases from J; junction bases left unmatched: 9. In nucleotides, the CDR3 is TGTGCCAGCAGCACAACAACAGGGGGCGTAGGAAACACCATATATTTT. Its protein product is CASSTTTGGVGNTIYF.

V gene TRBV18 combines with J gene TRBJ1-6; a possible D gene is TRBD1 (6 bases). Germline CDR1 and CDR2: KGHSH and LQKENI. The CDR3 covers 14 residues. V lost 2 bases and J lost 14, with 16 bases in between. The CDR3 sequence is CASSPRGIQMALHF. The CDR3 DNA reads TGTGCCAGCTCACCAAGGGGGATACAAATGGCCCTCCACTTT.

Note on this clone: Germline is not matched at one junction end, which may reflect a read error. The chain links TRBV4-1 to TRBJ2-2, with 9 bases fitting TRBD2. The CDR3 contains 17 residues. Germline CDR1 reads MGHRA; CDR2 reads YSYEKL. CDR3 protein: CASSRSLAGRNPGELFF. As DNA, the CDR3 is TGCGCCAGCAGTCGTTCTCTAGCGGGAAGGAACCCCGGGGAGCTGTTTTTT.

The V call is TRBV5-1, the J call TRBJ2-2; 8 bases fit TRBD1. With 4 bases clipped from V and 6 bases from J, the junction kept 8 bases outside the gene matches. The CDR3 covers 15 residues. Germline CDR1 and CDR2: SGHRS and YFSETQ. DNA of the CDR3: TGCGCCAGCAGCGTATCGGCAGGGGGCTCCGGGGAGCTGTTTTTT. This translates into CASSVSAGGSGELFF.

The CDR3 sequence is CASSGTDRTTEAFF. DNA for the CDR3: TGTGCCAGCAGCGGAACGGACAGGACCACTGAAGCTTTCTTT. The gene calls are TRBV5-6 and TRBJ1-1, with 7 nucleotides matching TRBD1. This CDR3 region has 14 residues. Germline CDR1 SGHDT, CDR2 YYEEEE. Germline trimming cut 4 bases from V and 4 bases from J; bases unmatched to any gene: 7.